This T cell receptor beta chain came from a study of OX40 agonist ivuxolimab in advanced cancers. Blood sampling was done at baseline, cycle 4 day 1, and cycle 7 day 1. Comments on this clone: One end of the junction does not line up with germline, which may come from a read error.

Method: immunoSEQ multiplex PCR; TCRdb's copy keeps in-frame clones and lacks some. The sample has around 140,000 clones; 85% to 95% are singletons. This clonotype originated in an adult with an advanced solid tumor such as melanoma, head and neck, liver or kidney cancer. The starting material was CD4+ or CD8+ T cells sorted from blood, obtained in a trial of the OX40 agonist ivuxolimab.

CDR3 nucleotide sequence: TGCGCCCGCAGCCACAGCAGGCGTCCTGAAGCTTTCTTT. Translation gives CARSHSRRPEAFF. The chain has TRBV23-1 and TRBJ1-1; D is ambiguous. TRBV23-1 is known as an ORF, though its function is uncertain. This CDR3 comprises 13 residues.